A selection of T cell receptor beta chains follows, all from one sample in a study of beta chain features in type 1 diabetes. Some clones are missing from TCRdb's copy, which holds only in-frame ones; the method was immunoSEQ multiplex PCR. Of a few hundred thousand clones listed, approximately 15% are singletons. The sequenced material came from naive CD4+ T cells from blood. The source of these receptors is a man aged 30-40 years in good health. CDR3s include the opening cysteine and the closing phenylalanine or tryptophan. The D gene is left open where the match is weak. Size tells how often a clone was seen (once, few, many) or the class of an expanded clone, and some rows leave it out.

d_call	j_call	clone_size	v_call	cdr3_aa	cdr3_nt
.	TRBJ1-6	.	TRBV27	CATQGNYNSPLHF	TGTGCCACTCAGGGCAACTATAATTCACCCCTCCACTTT
.	TRBJ2-1	.	TRBV4-3	CASSQVSGAYNEQFF	TGCGCCAGCAGCCAAGTCTCAGGGGCCTACAATGAGCAGTTCTTC
TRBD1	TRBJ2-7	.	TRBV10-3	CAIMGRGQAGYEQYF	TGTGCCATCATGGGCAGGGGACAGGCCGGCTACGAGCAGTACTTC
TRBD1	TRBJ1-1	.	TRBV23-1	CASSQPDRRLEDTEAFF	TGCGCCAGCAGTCAACCGGACAGGCGGCTGGAGGACACTGAAGCTTTCTTT
TRBD1	TRBJ2-7	few	TRBV18	CASSPRDRDHEQYF	TGTGCCAGCTCACCAAGGGACAGGGACCACGAGCAGTACTTC
.	TRBJ2-7	few	TRBV10-3	CASNSSPYEQYF	TGTGCCTCCAACTCATCCCCCTACGAGCAGTACTTC
.	TRBJ1-2	.	TRBV7-8	CASSPSGPYGANNYGYTF	TGTGCCAGCAGCCCAAGTGGTCCATACGGAGCCAATAACTATGGCTACACCTTC
.	TRBJ2-1	few	TRBV6-6	CASSYSKDRHEQFF	TGTGCCAGCAGTTACTCAAAGGACCGGCATGAGCAGTTCTTC
TRBD2	TRBJ2-4	few	TRBV7-2	CASSPGLAGGSLAKNIQYF	TGTGCCAGCAGCCCGGGACTAGCGGGAGGGAGTTTAGCCAAAAACATTCAGTACTTC
TRBD2	TRBJ2-3	few	TRBV15	CATSRDLLAGVSADTQYF	TGTGCCACCAGCAGAGATCTCCTAGCGGGAGTGAGTGCAGATACGCAGTATTTT
TRBD2	TRBJ2-7	few	TRBV7-2	CASSPGGLMQYF	TGTGCCAGCAGCCCGGGGGGGCTAATGCAGTACTTC
.	TRBJ2-1	.	TRBV7-2	CASRRIRNEQFF	TGTGCCAGCAGACGGATCCGGAATGAGCAGTTCTTC
.	TRBJ2-5	.	TRBV30	CAWSVHRLETQYF	TGTGCCTGGAGTGTACACAGGTTGGAGACCCAGTACTTC
.	TRBJ2-5	.	TRBV5-6	CASSMIRLETQYF	TGTGCCAGCAGCATGATCAGGCTAGAGACCCAGTACTTC
TRBD1	TRBJ2-2	few	TRBV5-1	CASSGTANTGELFF	TGCGCCAGCAGCGGGACAGCGAACACCGGGGAGCTGTTTTTT
TRBD2	TRBJ2-5	.	TRBV10-2	CASSKSGADQETQYF	TGCGCCAGCAGTAAAAGCGGGGCAGATCAAGAGACCCAGTACTTC
.	TRBJ2-3	.	TRBV7-2	CASSLGGLGADTQYF	TGTGCCAGCAGCTTAGGGGGACTGGGTGCGGATACGCAGTATTTT
.	TRBJ2-3	.	TRBV30	CAWSAGRKVWYF	TGTGCCTGGAGTGCCGGCCGGAAGGTTTGGTATTTT
.	TRBJ2-1	few	TRBV4-1	CASRITGTYNEQFF	TGCGCCAGCAGAATCACGGGAACGTACAATGAGCAGTTCTTC
.	TRBJ2-6	few	TRBV9	CASSVRDTLWGANVLTF	TGTGCCAGCAGCGTTAGGGACACCCTTTGGGGGGCCAACGTCCTGACTTTC
.	TRBJ2-5	.	TRBV6-1	CASSETRPQYF	TGTGCCAGCAGTGAAACCAGGCCGCAGTACTTC
.	TRBJ2-7	.	TRBV30	CAGKYSEQYF	TGTGCCGGTAAATATTCCGAGCAGTACTTC
.	TRBJ2-7	.	TRBV6-5	CASSYSPMGSYEQYF	TGTGCCAGCAGTTACTCCCCCATGGGCAGCTACGAGCAGTACTTC
.	TRBJ2-5	few	TRBV30	CAWSVLQETQYF	TGTGCCTGGAGTGTACTCCAAGAGACCCAGTACTTC